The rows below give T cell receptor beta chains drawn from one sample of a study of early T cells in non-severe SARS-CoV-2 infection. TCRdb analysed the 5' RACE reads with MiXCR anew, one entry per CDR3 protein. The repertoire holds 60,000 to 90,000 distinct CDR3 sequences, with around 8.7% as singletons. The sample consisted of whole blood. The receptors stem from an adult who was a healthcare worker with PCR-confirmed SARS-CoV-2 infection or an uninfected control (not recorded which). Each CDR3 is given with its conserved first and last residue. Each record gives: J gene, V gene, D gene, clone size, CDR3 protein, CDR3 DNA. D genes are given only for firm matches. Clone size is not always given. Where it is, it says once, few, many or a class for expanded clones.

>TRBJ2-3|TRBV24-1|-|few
CATSDPSGFKDTQYF
TGTGCCACCAGTGACCCCAGCGGATTCAAGGATACGCAGTATTTT
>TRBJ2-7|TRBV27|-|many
CASSSLDGLSYEQYF
TGTGCCAGCAGCTCGCTTGACGGCCTCTCCTACGAGCAGTACTTC
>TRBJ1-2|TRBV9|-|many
CASSPRGGHYGYTF
TGTGCCAGCAGCCCCCGGGGTGGTCACTATGGCTACACCTTC
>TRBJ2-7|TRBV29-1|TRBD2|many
CSVTPGTTSAYEQYF
TGCAGCGTCACCCCCGGGACTACTAGCGCCTACGAGCAGTACTTC
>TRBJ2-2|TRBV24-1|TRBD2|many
CATSSGTTNTGELFF
TGTGCCACCAGTTCCGGGACTACCAACACCGGGGAGCTGTTTTTT
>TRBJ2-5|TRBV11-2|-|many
CASSLDGFGTPQGKTQYF
TGTGCCAGCAGCTTAGATGGGTTTGGGACACCGCAAGGGAAGACCCAGTACTTC
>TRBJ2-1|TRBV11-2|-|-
CASSFGDSRPNNEQFF
TGTGCCAGCAGCTTCGGGGACTCCCGACCGAACAATGAGCAGTTCTTC
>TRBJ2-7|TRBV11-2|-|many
CASSLEPLGEQYF
TGTGCCAGCAGCTTAGAACCCCTGGGGGAGCAGTACTTC
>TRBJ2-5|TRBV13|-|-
CASSLYSSGETQYF
TGTGCCAGCAGCCTCTACAGCTCCGGGGAGACCCAGTACTTC
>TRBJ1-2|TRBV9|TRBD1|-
CASSGQGLGYYGYTF
TGTGCCAGCAGCGGACAGGGACTTGGCTACTATGGCTACACCTTC
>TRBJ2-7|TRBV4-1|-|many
CASSPSDTPEQYF
TGCGCCAGCAGCCCCTCGGACACCCCCGAGCAGTACTTC
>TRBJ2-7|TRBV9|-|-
CASSVEPQGSYEQYF
TGTGCCAGCAGCGTAGAGCCCCAGGGGTCCTACGAGCAGTACTTC
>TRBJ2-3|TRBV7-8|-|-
CASSSRGGGGEDTQYF
TGTGCCAGCAGCTCGAGGGGGGGAGGCGGGGAAGATACGCAGTATTTT
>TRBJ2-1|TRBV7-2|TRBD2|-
CASSSKREGLLEQFF
TGTGCCAGCAGCTCTAAGCGGGAGGGCCTTCTTGAGCAGTTCTTC
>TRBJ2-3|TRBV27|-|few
CASSPKSPDTQYF
TGTGCCAGCAGCCCAAAATCCCCAGATACGCAGTATTTT
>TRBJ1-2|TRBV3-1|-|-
CASSQDRAHRGVGYTF
TGTGCCAGCAGCCAAGATAGAGCCCACCGGGGAGTCGGCTACACCTTC
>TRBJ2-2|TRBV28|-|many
CASSLRLPGELFF
TGTGCCAGCAGTTTGAGGCTACCCGGGGAGCTGTTTTTT